This T cell receptor beta chain was found in a study of CXCR3-negative and CXCR3-positive naive CD8 T cells. Study at large: Sequencing brought in 150 million or so TRB reads altogether, and each library got about 1.5 +/- 0.3 million. Regarding the study as a whole: In both naive subsets diversity was comparably high, whereas memory CD8+ cells showed much lower diversity.

CDR1 and CDR2 (germline): SEHNR, FQNEAQ (reference sequence). The CDR3 consists of 16 residues. To note about this clonotype: Its cognate antigen is unknown.

Preparation of TRB cDNA libraries relied on 5' RACE carrying UMI labels. Each CDR3 protein gets one entry in TCRdb, which reprocessed the 5' RACE reads and gives no DNA. The sample data list around 40,000 distinct CDR3 sequences. At 300,000 to 350,000 cells each, triplicate sorts were carried out for each CD8+ T cell subset. Cells that were CD45RO-CCR7+CD27+CD95- constituted naive CD8+ T cells. The TCR originated in a human donor in good health. Some clones in this sample may be carry-over from other donors' samples. The V gene is TRBV7-9, the J gene TRBJ2-2. The sample comprised naive CXCR3- CD8+ T cells from blood. Subset described: CD45RO-CCR7+CD27+CD95- naive CD8+ T cells lacking CXCR3 (TNR3-). The CDR3 sequence: CASSLVAGGNTGELFF.